This T cell receptor (beta chain) was identified during a study of PD-L1 blockade in urothelial cancer. Looking at the study overall: Earlier, patients had received 0 to 3 chemotherapy regimens. Blood was analyzed 3 weeks (second dose) and 6 weeks after treatment start. Blood samples contained a median around 140,000 T cells.

The authors spiked synthetic TCR analog templates into each PCR. Here immunoSEQ multiplex PCR was the method, and the copy in TCRdb shows in-frame clones only, minus some. This sample has around 93,000 clones; around four fifths occur once, and the top ten carry roughly 8%. The germline V gene encodes CDR1 SGHTA and CDR2 FQGTGA. The V gene lost 5 bases and the J gene lost 8 bases, with 18 bases spanning the gap. CDR3 size: 14 residues. Described time point: peripheral blood 6 weeks after treatment start. This clone was seen a handful of times. This sequence was found in a man between 65 and 80 years old with urothelial cancer. The chain combines TRBV7-3 with TRBJ1-2; tentative D call: TRBD1 (5 bases). The sample in question was PBMCs, obtained around atezolizumab (anti-PD-L1) treatment. The CDR3 loop is CASSAGTGSSGYTF. In DNA form, the CDR3 reads TGTGCCAGCAGCGCGGGGACCGGGAGTTCCGGCTACACCTTC.